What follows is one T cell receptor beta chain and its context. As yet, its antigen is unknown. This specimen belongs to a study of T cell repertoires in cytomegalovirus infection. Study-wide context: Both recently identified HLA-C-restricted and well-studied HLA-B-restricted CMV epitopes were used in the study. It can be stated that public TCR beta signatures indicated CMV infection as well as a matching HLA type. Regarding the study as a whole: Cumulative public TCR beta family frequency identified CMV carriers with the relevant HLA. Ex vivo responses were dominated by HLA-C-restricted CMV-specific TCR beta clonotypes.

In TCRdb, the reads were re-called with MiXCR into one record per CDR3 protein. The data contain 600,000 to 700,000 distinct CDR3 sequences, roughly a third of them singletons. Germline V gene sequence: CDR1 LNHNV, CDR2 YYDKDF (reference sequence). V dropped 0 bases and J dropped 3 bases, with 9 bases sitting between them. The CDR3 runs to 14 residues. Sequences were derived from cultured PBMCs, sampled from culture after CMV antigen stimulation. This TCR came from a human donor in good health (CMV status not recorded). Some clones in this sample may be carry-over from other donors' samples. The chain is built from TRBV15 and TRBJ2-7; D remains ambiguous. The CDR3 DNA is TGTGCCACCAGCAGAGATGGGCTACTCTACGAGCAGTACTTC. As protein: CATSRDGLLYEQYF.